This T cell receptor beta chain was observed in a study of OX40 agonist ivuxolimab in advanced cancers. Details on this clone: As yet, its antigen is unknown.

Points from the study as a whole: Antigen specificity was not determined for the expanded peripheral T cells.

Sequencing used immunoSEQ multiplex PCR; TCRdb keeps in-frame clones, though not all of them. The table has 65,000 to 90,000 clones, around 86% seen once. The sequenced sample was CD4+ or CD8+ T cells sorted from blood, obtained in a trial of the OX40 agonist ivuxolimab. This receptor was identified in an adult with an advanced solid tumor such as melanoma, head and neck, liver or kidney cancer.

The CDR3 region has the DNA TGTGCCACCCGGTGGGGAGGGAGCTATGGCTACACCTTC. This sequence encodes CATRWGGSYGYTF. The J gene is TRBJ1-2, the V gene TRBV6-5; D gene uncertain. This CDR3 is 13 amino acids long. Germline V gives CDR1 MNHEY, CDR2 SVGAGI. The V gene lost 10 bases and the J gene lost 4 bases, with 16 bases spanning the gap.